The clone carrying this TCR beta chain was counted between two and nine times. This sample was taken from a study of T-cell memory formation after mild COVID-19. In TCRdb, the 5' RACE reads were re-called with MiXCR into one record per CDR3 protein. The repertoire holds about half a million distinct CDR3 sequences, with approximately 18% as singletons. CDR3 length: 18 residues. V gave up 2 bases and J gave up 4 bases; unmatched junction bases: 11. Germline lookup yields CDR1 MNHNY and CDR2 SVGAGI (reference sequence). Sequencing input: PBMCs or a T cell subset sorted from them (not recorded which). The origin of this receptor is an adult woman who had mild COVID-19 (a few samples of this study predate the infection). Cell type and time point are not known. V is TRBV6-6 and J is TRBJ2-3, with 11 positions matching TRBD2. CDR3 bases: TGTGCCAGCAGTTACAGTCCGGGACTAGCGGTCGATCCAGATACGCAGTATTTT. Its protein is CASSYSPGLAVDPDTQYF.